This TCR beta chain was obtained from a study of CXCR3 chemokines and chemotherapy response in bladder cancer. TCRdb fed the PCR reads into MiXCR, producing one record per CDR3 protein. Of around 1,200 distinct CDR3 sequences listed, 19% were seen once; the top ten hold around 40%. This clonotype was seen ten or more times. The ends were cut back, 3 bases at V and 5 bases at J, with 15 bases in the middle. This CDR3 comprises 15 residues. This TCR was sampled from a human donor with bladder cancer that did not respond to neoadjuvant chemotherapy. The sample was taken from a patient whose treatment included neoadjuvant chemotherapy. The chain has TRBV12-3 or TRBV12-4 and TRBJ2-3, with a possible D match to TRBD2 (5 bases). CDR3 DNA: TGTGCCAGCAGTTTTGGAGGAGAATGGGTAGATACGCAGTATTTT. It codes for CASSFGGEWVDTQYF.